This TCR beta chain was recorded in a study of cytomegalovirus exposure and HLA in healthy donors. 13 Jbeta primers and 60 Vbeta primers were used for the PCR. Method: immunoSEQ multiplex PCR; TCRdb's copy keeps in-frame clones and lacks some. In the table there are 160,000 or so clones, 65% to 85% of which are singletons. Findings and caveats of the study: Presence/absence results assume similar sequencing depth per donor, which may not hold. It was confirmed in vitro that three of the CMV-associated chains were specific for CMV antigens.

Trimming removed 4 bases at V and 5 bases at J, with 12 bases between. The germline V gene encodes CDR1 MNHNS and CDR2 SASEGT. The CDR3 length is 14 residues. As regards this clone: Antigen specificity is unknown.

The donors comprised healthy bone marrow donors. Donors counted as nominally healthy when sampled, yet unrecorded immune exposures were likely. The specimen sequenced was PBMCs. The chain couples TRBV6-1 to TRBJ2-1; a possible D gene is TRBD1 (6 bases). This TCR was recovered from a woman under 30 in good health and CMV-seronegative. CDR3 sequence (DNA): TGTGCCAGCAGTGGCCCTCAGGGGAACAATGAGCAGTTCTTC. Translated: CASSGPQGNNEQFF.